This T cell receptor (beta chain) is drawn from a study of beta chain features in type 1 diabetes. V was shortened by 2 bases and J by 6 bases, with 17 bases between the two germline ends. Looked up from germline, CDR1 is KGHSH and CDR2 is LQKENI. The length of the CDR3 is 15 residues. Purities over 98% were achieved in all sorted populations. As concerns this clone: Its antigen is not identified.

As every portion of the isolated RNA was reverse transcribed, the sequencing read expressed TCRB transcripts. Libraries were prepared by immunoSEQ multiplex PCR; TCRdb keeps only in-frame clonotypes and omits some of them. The repertoire holds approximately 300,000 clones, with roughly 11% as singletons. Findings and caveats of the study: Type 1 diabetes patients had VDJ junctions that carried fewer insertions and more deletions.

The receptor comes from a woman younger than 45 in good health. The sequencing input was naive CD4+ T cells from blood. The rearrangement uses TRBV18 and TRBJ2-7; a weak D match, TRBD2 (6 bases). The chain's CDR3 is CASSPNREWSSEQYF. CDR3 nucleotide sequence: TGTGCCAGCTCACCAAACCGGGAGTGGTCGAGCGAGCAGTACTTC. The full variable domain, in which reference TRBV18 and TRBJ2-7 provide the parts outside the CDR3, is NAGVMQNPRHLVRRRGQEARLRCSPMKGHSHVYWYRQLPEEGLKFMVYLQKENIIDESGMPKERFSAEFPKEGPSILRIQQVVRGDSAAYFCASSPNREWSSEQYFGPGTRLTVT.